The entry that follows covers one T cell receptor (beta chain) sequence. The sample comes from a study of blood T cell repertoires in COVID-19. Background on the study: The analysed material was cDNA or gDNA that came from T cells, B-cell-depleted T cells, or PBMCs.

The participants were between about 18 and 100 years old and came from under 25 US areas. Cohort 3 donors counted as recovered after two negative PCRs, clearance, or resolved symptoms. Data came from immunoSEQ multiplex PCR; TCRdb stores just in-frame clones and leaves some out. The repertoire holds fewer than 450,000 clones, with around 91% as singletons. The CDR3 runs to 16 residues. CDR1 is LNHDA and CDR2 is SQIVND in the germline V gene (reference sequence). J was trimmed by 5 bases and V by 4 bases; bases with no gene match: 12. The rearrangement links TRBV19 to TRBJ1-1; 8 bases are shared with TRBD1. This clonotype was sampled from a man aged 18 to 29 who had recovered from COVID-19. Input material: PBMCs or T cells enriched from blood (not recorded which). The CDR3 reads CASSRGQDIFGTEAFF. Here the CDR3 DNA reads TGTGCCAGTAGTAGGGGACAGGACATTTTTGGGACTGAAGCTTTCTTT.